These 3 T cell receptor beta chains share one sample of origin, sequenced in a study of T-cell reconstitution after alpha-beta-depleted transplantation in children. Molecular barcoding with unique molecular identifiers was used for the TCRbeta library. A single record per CDR3 protein comes from TCRdb applying MiXCR to the PCR reads. The sample includes about 370,000 distinct CDR3 sequences, about 20% of them seen just once. This specimen consisted of PBMCs from the stem cell graft donor, obtained from the stem cell graft. These receptors came from a human donor who donated a stem cell graft to a child with acute myeloid leukemia.

This clonotype was seen at least ten times. The rearrangement links TRBV29-1 to TRBJ2-3; 9 bases align to TRBD2. V trimming: 4 bases; J trimming: 8 bases; junction bases outside the gene matches: 7. The CDR3 length is 13 residues. In germline, CDR1 is SQVTM, CDR2 ANQGSEA. The CDR3 sequence is CSVAAGGPGTQYF. CDR3 DNA: TGCAGCGTTGCTGCGGGAGGGCCTGGTACGCAGTATTTT.

This clonotype was counted a few times. V usage is TRBV7-9 and J usage is TRBJ2-1; TRBD2 matches at 9 bases. CDR3 length: 15 residues. Losses at the gene ends were 3 bases for V and 9 bases for J; bases not matched to a gene: 9. Per the germline V gene, CDR1 is SEHNR and CDR2 is FQNEAQ (reference sequence). As DNA, the CDR3 is TGTGCCAGCAGCTTTGGACTAGCGTACCCCAGTGAGCAGTTCTTC. Translation gives CASSFGLAYPSEQFF.

J is TRBJ1-6 and V is TRBV20-1, with D possibly TRBD1 on 6 matching bases. This CDR3 has 15 residues. Germline CDR1 reads DFQATT; CDR2 reads SNEGSKA (reference sequence). Trimming shortened V by 6 bases and J by 4 bases, and 16 bases separated the two germline ends. Written as DNA, the CDR3 is TGCAGTGCCCCCCTACTCCAGGGGTATAATTCACCCCTCCACTTT. It specifies CSAPLLQGYNSPLHF.